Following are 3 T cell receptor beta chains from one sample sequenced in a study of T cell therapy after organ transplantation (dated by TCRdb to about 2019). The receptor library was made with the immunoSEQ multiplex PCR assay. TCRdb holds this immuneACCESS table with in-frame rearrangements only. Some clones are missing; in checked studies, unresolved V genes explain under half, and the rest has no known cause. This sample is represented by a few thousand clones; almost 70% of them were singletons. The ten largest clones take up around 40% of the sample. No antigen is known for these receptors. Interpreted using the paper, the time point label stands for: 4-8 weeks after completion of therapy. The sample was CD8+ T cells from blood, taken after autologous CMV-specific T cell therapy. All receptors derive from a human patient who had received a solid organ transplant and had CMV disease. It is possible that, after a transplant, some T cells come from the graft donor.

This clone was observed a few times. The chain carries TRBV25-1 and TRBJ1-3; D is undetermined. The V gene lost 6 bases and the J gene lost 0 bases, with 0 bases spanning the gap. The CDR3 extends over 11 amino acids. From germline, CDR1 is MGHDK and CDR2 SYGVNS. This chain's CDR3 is CASSSGNTIYF. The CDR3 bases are TGTGCCAGCAGCTCTGGAAACACCATATATTTT.

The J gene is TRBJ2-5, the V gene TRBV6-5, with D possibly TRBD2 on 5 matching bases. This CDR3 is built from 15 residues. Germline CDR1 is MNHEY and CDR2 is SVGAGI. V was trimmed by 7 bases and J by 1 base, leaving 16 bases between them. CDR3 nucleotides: TGTGCCAGCACCCCGAGCGGCTGGGTCCAAGAGACCCAGTACTTC. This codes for CASTPSGWVQETQYF.

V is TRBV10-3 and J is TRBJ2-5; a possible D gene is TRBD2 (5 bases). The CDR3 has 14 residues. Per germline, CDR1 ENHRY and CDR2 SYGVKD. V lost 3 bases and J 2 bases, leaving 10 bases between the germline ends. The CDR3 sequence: CAISDSGVQETQYF. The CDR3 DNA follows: TGTGCCATCAGTGACTCCGGGGTTCAAGAGACCCAGTACTTC.